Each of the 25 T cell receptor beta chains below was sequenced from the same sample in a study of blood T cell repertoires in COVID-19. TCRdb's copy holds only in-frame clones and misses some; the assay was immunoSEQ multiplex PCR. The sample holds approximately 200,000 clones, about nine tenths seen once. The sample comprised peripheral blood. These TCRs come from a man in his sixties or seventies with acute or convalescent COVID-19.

The CDR3 is CASSVRQNTEAFF. Here the CDR3 DNA reads TGTGCCAGCAGCGTGCGACAGAACACTGAAGCTTTCTTT. This chain uses TRBV9 with TRBJ1-1; D remains unclear. The germline gives CDR1 SGDLS, CDR2 YYNGEE. This CDR3 contains 13 residues. Trimming removed 2 bases from V and 1 base from J, with 6 bases in between.

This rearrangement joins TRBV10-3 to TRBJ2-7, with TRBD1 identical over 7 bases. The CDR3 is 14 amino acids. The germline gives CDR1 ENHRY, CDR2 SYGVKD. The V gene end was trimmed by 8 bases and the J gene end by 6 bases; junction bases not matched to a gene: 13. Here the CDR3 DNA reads TGTGCCATCGGAGCCTCGACAGGGAATGGCGAGCAGTACTTC. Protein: CAIGASTGNGEQYF.

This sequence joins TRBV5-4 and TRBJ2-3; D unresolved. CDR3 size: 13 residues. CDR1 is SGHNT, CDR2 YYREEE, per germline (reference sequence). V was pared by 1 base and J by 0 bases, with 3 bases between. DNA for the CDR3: TGTGCCAGCAGCTTGTATAGCACAGATACGCAGTATTTT. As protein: CASSLYSTDTQYF.

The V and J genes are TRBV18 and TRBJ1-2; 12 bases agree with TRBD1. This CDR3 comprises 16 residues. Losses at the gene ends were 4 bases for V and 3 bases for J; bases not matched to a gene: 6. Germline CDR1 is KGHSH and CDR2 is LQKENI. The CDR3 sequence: CASSQSGDRGHYGYTF. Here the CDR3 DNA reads TGTGCCAGCTCACAGAGCGGGGACAGGGGGCACTATGGCTACACCTTC. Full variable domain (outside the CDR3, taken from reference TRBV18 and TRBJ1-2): NAGVMQNPRHLVRRRGQEARLRCSPMKGHSHVYWYRQLPEEGLKFMVYLQKENIIDESGMPKERFSAEFPKEGPSILRIQQVVRGDSAAYFCASSQSGDRGHYGYTFGSGTRLTVV.

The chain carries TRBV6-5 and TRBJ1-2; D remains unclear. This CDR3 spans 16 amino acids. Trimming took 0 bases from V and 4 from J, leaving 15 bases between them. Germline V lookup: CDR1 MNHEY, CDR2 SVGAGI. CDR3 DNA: TGTGCCAGCAGTTACTCGAGCGGAGCTCGGAGCTATGGCTACACCTTC. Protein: CASSYSSGARSYGYTF.

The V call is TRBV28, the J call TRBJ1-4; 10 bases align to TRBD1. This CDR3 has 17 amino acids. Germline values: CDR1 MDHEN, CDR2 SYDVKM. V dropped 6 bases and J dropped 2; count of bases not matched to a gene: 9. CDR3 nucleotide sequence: TGTGCCAGCAGCCTTCTACCGGGACAGGGGACTAATGAAAAACTGTTTTTT. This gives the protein CASSLLPGQGTNEKLFF.

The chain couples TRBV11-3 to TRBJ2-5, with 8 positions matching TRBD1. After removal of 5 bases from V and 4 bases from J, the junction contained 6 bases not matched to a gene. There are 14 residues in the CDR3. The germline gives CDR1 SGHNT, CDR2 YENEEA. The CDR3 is CASSPGGLGETQYF. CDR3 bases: TGTGCCAGCAGCCCAGGGGGCTTGGGAGAGACCCAGTACTTC.

The DNA for the CDR3 is TGCGCCAGCAGCTCCAGGACAGGGACGGGAGAGACCCAGTACTTC. It yields the protein CASSSRTGTGETQYF. The J gene is TRBJ2-5, the V gene TRBV5-1, with 8 nucleotides matching TRBD1. The CDR3 contains 15 residues. Per germline, CDR1 SGHRS and CDR2 YFSETQ. Losses at the gene ends were 3 bases for V and 4 bases for J; bases not matched to a gene: 8. The full variable domain, its missing parts supplied by reference TRBV5-1 and TRBJ2-5, is KAGVTQTPRYLIKTRGQQVTLSCSPISGHRSVSWYQQTPGQGLQFLFEYFSETQRNKGNFPGRFSGRQFSNSRSEMNVSTLELGDSALYLCASSSRTGTGETQYFGPGTRLLVL.

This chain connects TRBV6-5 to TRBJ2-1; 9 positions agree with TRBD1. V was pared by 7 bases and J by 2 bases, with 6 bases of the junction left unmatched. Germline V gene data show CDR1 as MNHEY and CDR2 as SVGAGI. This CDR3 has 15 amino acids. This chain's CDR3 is CASTMGQGPYNEQFF. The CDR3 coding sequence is TGTGCCAGCACAATGGGACAGGGTCCCTACAATGAGCAGTTCTTC.

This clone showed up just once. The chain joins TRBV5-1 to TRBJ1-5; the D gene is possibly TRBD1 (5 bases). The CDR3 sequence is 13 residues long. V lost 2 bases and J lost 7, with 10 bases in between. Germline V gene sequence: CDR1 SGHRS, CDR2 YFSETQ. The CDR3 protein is CASSFGGGQPQHF. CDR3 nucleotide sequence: TGCGCCAGCAGCTTTGGGGGGGGGCAGCCCCAGCATTTT.

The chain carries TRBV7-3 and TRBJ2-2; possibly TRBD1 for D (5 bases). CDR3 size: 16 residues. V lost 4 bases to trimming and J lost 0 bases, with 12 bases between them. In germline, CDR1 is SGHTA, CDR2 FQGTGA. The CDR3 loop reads CASSSQTVANTGELFF. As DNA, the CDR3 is TGTGCCAGCAGCTCCCAGACAGTCGCGAACACCGGGGAGCTGTTTTTT.

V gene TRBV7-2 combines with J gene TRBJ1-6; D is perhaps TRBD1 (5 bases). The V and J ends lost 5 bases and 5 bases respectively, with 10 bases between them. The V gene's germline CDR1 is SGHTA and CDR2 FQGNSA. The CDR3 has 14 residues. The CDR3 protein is CASSLTGNNSPLHF. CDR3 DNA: TGTGCCAGCAGCCTAACAGGAAATAATTCACCCCTCCACTTT. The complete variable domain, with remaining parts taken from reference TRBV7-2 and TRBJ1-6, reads GAGVSQSPSNKVTEKGKDVELRCDPISGHTALYWYRQSLGQGLEFLIYFQGNSAPDKSGLPSDRFSAERTGGSVSTLTIQRTQQEDSAVYLCASSLTGNNSPLHFGNGTRLTVT.

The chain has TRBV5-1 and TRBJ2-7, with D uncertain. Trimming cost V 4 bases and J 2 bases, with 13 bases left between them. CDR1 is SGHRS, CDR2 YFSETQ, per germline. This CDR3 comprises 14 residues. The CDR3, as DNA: TGCGCCAGCAGCCCCCTACTATCAACCTACGAGCAGTACTTC. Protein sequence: CASSPLLSTYEQYF.

The CDR3 region has the DNA TGCGCCAGCAGCTCCCTTTCTCGGGAAAAACTGTTTTTT. It yields the protein CASSSLSREKLFF. The genes are TRBV5-1 and TRBJ1-4, with D hard to call. The CDR3 spans 13 residues. Deletions cut 3 bases from V and 8 bases from J, with 11 bases between. CDR1 is SGHRS, CDR2 YFSETQ, per germline. Using reference TRBV5-1 and TRBJ1-4 for the parts outside the CDR3, the full variable domain is KAGVTQTPRYLIKTRGQQVTLSCSPISGHRSVSWYQQTPGQGLQFLFEYFSETQRNKGNFPGRFSGRQFSNSRSEMNVSTLELGDSALYLCASSSLSREKLFFGSGTQLSVL.

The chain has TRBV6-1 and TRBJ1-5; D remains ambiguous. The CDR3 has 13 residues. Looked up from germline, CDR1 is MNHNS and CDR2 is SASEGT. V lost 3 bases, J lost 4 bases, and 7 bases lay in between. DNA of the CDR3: TGTGCCAGCAGTGATTCGTCGAATCAGCCCCAGCATTTT. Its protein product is CASSDSSNQPQHF.

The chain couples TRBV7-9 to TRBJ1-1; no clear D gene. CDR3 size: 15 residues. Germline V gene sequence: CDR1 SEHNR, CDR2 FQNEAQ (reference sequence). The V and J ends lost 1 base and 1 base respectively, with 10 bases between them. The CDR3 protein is CASSLGGHRNTEAFF. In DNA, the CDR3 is TGTGCCAGCAGCTTAGGCGGGCACAGGAACACTGAAGCTTTCTTT.

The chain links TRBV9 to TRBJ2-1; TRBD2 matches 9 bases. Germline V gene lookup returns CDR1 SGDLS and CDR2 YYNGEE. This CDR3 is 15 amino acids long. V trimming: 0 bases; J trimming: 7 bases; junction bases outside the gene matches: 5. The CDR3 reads CASSVVSGRTNEQFF. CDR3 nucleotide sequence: TGTGCCAGCAGCGTAGTAAGCGGGAGGACAAATGAGCAGTTCTTC.

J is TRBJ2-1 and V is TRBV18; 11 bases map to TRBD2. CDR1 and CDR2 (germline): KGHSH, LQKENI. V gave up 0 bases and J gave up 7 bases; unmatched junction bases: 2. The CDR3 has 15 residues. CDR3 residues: CASSPPGTSGNEQFF. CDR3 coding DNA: TGTGCCAGCTCACCACCAGGGACTAGCGGAAATGAGCAGTTCTTC.

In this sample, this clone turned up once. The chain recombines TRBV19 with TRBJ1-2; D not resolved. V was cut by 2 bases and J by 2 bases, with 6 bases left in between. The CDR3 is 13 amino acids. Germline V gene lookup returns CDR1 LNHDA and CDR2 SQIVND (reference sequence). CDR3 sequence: CASSISMNYGYTF. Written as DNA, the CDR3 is TGTGCCAGTAGTATATCAATGAACTATGGCTACACCTTC. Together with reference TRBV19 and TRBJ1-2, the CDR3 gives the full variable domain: DGGITQSPKYLFRKEGQNVTLSCEQNLNHDAMYWYRQDPGQGLRLIYYSQIVNDFQKGDIAEGYSVSREKKESFPLTVTSAQKNPTAFYLCASSISMNYGYTFGSGTRLTVV.

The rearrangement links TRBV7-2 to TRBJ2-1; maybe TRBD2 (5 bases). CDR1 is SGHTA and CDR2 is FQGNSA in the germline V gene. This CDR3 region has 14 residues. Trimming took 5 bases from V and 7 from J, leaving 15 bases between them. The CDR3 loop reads CASSTTAGRNEQFF. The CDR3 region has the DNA TGTGCCAGCAGCACAACGGCGGGTAGGAATGAGCAGTTCTTC. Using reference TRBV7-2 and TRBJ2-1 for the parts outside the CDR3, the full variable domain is GAGVSQSPSNKVTEKGKDVELRCDPISGHTALYWYRQSLGQGLEFLIYFQGNSAPDKSGLPSDRFSAERTGGSVSTLTIQRTQQEDSAVYLCASSTTAGRNEQFFGPGTRLTVL.

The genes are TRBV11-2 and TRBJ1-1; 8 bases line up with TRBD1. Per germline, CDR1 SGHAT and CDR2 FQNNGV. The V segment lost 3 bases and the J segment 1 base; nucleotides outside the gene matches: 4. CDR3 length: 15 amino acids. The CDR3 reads CASSLGTGGNTEAFF. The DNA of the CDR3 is TGTGCCAGCAGCTTGGGGACAGGAGGGAACACTGAAGCTTTCTTT.

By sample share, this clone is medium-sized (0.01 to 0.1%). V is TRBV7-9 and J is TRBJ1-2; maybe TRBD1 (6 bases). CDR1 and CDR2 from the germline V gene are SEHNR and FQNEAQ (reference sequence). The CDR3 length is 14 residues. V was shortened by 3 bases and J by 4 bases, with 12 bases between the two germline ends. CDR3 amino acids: CASSFGGKPYGYTF. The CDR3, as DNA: TGTGCCAGCAGCTTTGGGGGCAAACCCTATGGCTACACCTTC.

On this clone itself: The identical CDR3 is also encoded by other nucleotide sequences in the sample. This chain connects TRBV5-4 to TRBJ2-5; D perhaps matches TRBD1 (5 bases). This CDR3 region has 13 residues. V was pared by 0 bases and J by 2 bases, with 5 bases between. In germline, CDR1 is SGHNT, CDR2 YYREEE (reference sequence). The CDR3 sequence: CASSLGQQETQYF. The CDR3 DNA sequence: TGTGCCAGCAGCTTGGGACAGCAAGAGACCCAGTACTTC.

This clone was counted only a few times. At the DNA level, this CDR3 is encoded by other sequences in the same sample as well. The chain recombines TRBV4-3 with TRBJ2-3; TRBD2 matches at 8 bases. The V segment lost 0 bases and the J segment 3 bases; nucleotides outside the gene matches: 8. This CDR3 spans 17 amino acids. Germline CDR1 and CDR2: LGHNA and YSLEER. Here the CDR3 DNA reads TGCGCCAGCAGCCAAGATTTGGGGCGGGAGGTTACAGATACGCAGTATTTT. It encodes CASSQDLGREVTDTQYF.

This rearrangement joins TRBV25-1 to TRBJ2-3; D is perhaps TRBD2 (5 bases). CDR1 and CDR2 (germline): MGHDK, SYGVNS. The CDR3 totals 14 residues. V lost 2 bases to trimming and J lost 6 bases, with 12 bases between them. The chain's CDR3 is CASSEGLARDTQYF. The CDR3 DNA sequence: TGTGCCAGCAGTGAAGGCCTAGCCCGCGATACGCAGTATTTT.